Listed below are T cell receptor beta chains from one sample, sequenced in a study of OX40 agonist ivuxolimab in advanced cancers. TCRdb keeps only in-frame clones here, not all; method: immunoSEQ multiplex PCR. The sample consists of about 80,000 clones, around 87% of them appearing once. The specimen was CD4+ or CD8+ T cells sorted from blood, collected in a trial of the OX40 agonist ivuxolimab. The source of these receptors is an adult with an advanced solid tumor such as melanoma, head and neck, liver or kidney cancer. Both conserved end residues are part of each CDR3. Each record gives: D gene, V gene, J gene, clone size, CDR3 protein, CDR3 DNA. A D gene is named only where the DNA matches it firmly. Only some rows state a clone size, as once, few, many or a class for expanded clones.

TRBD2	TRBV6-1	TRBJ2-7	once	CASSEFSGIPPYEQYF	TGTGCCAGCAGTGAATTTAGCGGGATCCCCCCCTACGAGCAGTACTTC
NA	TRBV6-6	TRBJ2-5	NA	CASSRLVETQYF	TGTGCCAGCAGCCGATTAGTGGAGACCCAGTACTTC
TRBD2	TRBV18	TRBJ2-7	NA	CASSSTTSGSQYF	TGTGCCAGCTCATCTACTACTAGCGGGAGTCAGTACTTC
NA	TRBV12-5	TRBJ2-7	NA	CASGLTREGQLYEQYF	TGTGCTAGTGGTTTGACCAGAGAGGGGCAGCTATACGAGCAGTACTTC
NA	TRBV18	TRBJ2-7	few	CASSGYGTNEGEQYF	TGTGCCAGCTCAGGATACGGGACCAACGAGGGGGAGCAGTACTTC
TRBD1	TRBV19	TRBJ1-6	NA	CASSRDRANSPLHF	TGTGCCAGTAGTCGGGACAGGGCCAATTCACCCCTCCACTTT
NA	TRBV2	TRBJ2-7	NA	CATTRDKAYEQYF	TGTGCCACCACCCGGGACAAAGCCTACGAGCAGTACTTC
NA	TRBV11-2	TRBJ2-3	NA	CASSLSQGTDTQYF	TGTGCCAGCAGCTTGTCTCAGGGCACAGATACGCAGTATTTT
NA	TRBV10-3	TRBJ1-3	NA	CAIREELSGNTIYF	TGTGCCATCAGGGAGGAACTCTCTGGAAACACCATATATTTT
NA	TRBV27	TRBJ1-1	NA	CASRRRTVNTEAFF	TGTGCCAGTCGTAGGAGGACAGTTAACACTGAAGCTTTCTTT
NA	TRBV7-2	TRBJ1-2	NA	CASSLVADYGYTF	TGTGCCAGCAGCTTAGTGGCAGACTATGGCTACACCTTC
TRBD2	TRBV6-6	TRBJ2-7	NA	CASSYSVGLAGYEQYF	TGTGCCAGCAGTTACTCGGTGGGGCTAGCGGGATACGAGCAGTACTTC
TRBD2	TRBV5-5	TRBJ2-1	NA	CASSVAGTSGFNEQFF	TGTGCCAGCAGCGTCGCCGGGACTAGCGGTTTCAATGAGCAGTTCTTC
NA	TRBV2	TRBJ1-1	NA	CASRLTPVFF	TGTGCCAGCCGACTGACCCCCGTCTTCTTT
NA	TRBV6-5	TRBJ1-2	NA	CASSYDYGYTF	TGTGCCAGCAGTTATGACTATGGCTACACCTTC
TRBD1	TRBV2	TRBJ2-3	NA	CASRDPGQPSTDTQYF	TGTGCCAGCAGGGATCCGGGACAGCCAAGCACAGATACGCAGTATTTT
NA	TRBV21-1	TRBJ2-3	NA	CASNPTGTGGTDTQYF	TGTGCCAGCAACCCGACCGGGACAGGGGGCACAGATACGCAGTATTTT
NA	TRBV5-4	TRBJ2-7	NA	CASSLGGVYEQYF	TGTGCCAGCAGCCTGGGCGGGGTATACGAGCAGTACTTC
NA	TRBV28	TRBJ1-4	NA	CASSLEGLGREKLFF	TGTGCCAGCAGTTTAGAGGGGCTGGGGCGTGAAAAACTGTTTTTT
NA	TRBV7-2	TRBJ1-1	NA	CASSLDPGDEAFF	TGTGCCAGCAGCTTAGATCCAGGGGATGAAGCTTTCTTT
NA	TRBV14	TRBJ2-7	NA	CASSQERYEQYF	TGTGCCAGCAGCCAAGAGCGGTACGAGCAGTACTTC
NA	TRBV5-1	TRBJ2-3	NA	CASSLVRELDTQYF	TGCGCCAGCAGCTTGGTCAGGGAGTTGGATACGCAGTATTTT
TRBD2	TRBV10-3	TRBJ2-1	NA	CAISDSTSGSHSYNEQFF	TGTGCCATCAGTGATTCGACTAGCGGGAGCCACTCCTACAATGAGCAGTTCTTC
TRBD1	TRBV6-4	TRBJ1-1	NA	CASSEQGKNTEAFF	TGTGCCAGCAGTGAACAGGGGAAGAACACTGAAGCTTTCTTT
TRBD1	TRBV10-2	TRBJ2-7	NA	CASSSTGGPTYEQYF	TGCGCCAGCAGTTCAACAGGGGGTCCTACCTACGAGCAGTACTTC
NA	TRBV28	TRBJ2-1	NA	CASSPNSMGNEQFF	TGTGCCAGCAGTCCAAATTCTATGGGGAATGAGCAGTTCTTC